This T cell receptor beta chain was identified during a study of shared clonotypes between healthy human individuals. Those who donated, Caucasian adults without exception, all lived in Nashville, Tennessee. About 91 million PBMCs served as the genomic DNA source for unsorted samples. Study-level points and caveats: Specimens sampled were limited to blood, with tissue repertoires likely differing.

Deep-level running was used for the assay. Repertoires were generated with immunoSEQ multiplex PCR, while TCRdb's copy carries only in-frame clones and drops some. The sample lists fewer than 500,000 clones; about 79% were seen once. A note on this clone: Its antigen is undetermined.

Looked up from germline, CDR1 is SNHLY and CDR2 is FYNNEI. The CDR3 has 15 amino acids. With 2 bases removed from V and 6 bases from J, the gap between germline ends came to 16 bases. The chain is built from TRBV2 and TRBJ1-1; D is undetermined. The sample was PBMCs. The clonotype was recovered from a woman aged 40 to 50 in good health. Some clones in this sample may be carry-over from other donors' samples. The CDR3 protein is CASSETKLGFPEAFF. The DNA for the CDR3 is TGTGCCAGCAGTGAAACTAAGCTAGGGTTCCCTGAAGCTTTCTTT. Filled out from reference TRBV2 and TRBJ1-1, the complete variable domain reads EPEVTQTPSHQVTQMGQEVILRCVPISNHLYFYWYRQILGQKVEFLVSFYNNEISEKSEIFDDQFSVERPDGSNFTLKIRSTKLEDSAMYFCASSETKLGFPEAFFGQGTRLTVV.